Sequencing of this TCR beta chain was carried out in a study of tumor-infiltrating lymphocytes in localized non-small cell lung cancer (TCRdb year 2021). With respect to the entire study: The cohort included patients whose samples were collected after neoadjuvant chemotherapy, as well as both smokers and never-smokers and several histologies. Each patient provided resected tumor tissue plus uninvolved lung tissue from the same patient, with the uninvolved lung tissue described as non-adjacent to the tumor. The paired tumor versus uninvolved lung comparison of immunoSEQ T-cell fraction included 45 to 65 patients. The overall ICON cohort was composed of around 140 surgical patients with localized non-small cell lung cancer whose tumors were resected. Flow cytometry, multiplex immunofluorescence, RNA-seq, exome sequencing and proteomics were applied to the same patients as TCR sequencing, which was one of several integrated assays.

The CDR3, cysteine through phenylalanine, is 13 amino acids long. Of all the DNA, just the CDR3 is kept, 39 bases in frame from base 1. The V and J ends are trimmed by 6 bases and 2 bases, leaving 14 bases between them. Reading the germline V gene gives CDR1 SQVTM and CDR2 ANQGSEA. This clone was counted a few times. Its specific antigen is unknown. No clone much larger than this one lies a single base away; base qualities are absent. Enrollment in ICON was initiated in the first half of 2016, and the last patient was enrolled in the second half of 2018. A subcohort of approximately 80 patients provided fresh tumor and matched uninvolved tissue for in-depth immune analyses, with TCR sequencing among those analyses. TCR sequencing was performed on DNA isolated from bulk tissue, without cell sorting. The study at large found these results: The TCR-derived T-cell fraction showed no difference between the flow cytometry-defined immunotypes IM1 (good prognosis) and IM2 (poor prognosis). Higher T cell infiltration in tumors than in uninvolved lung tissue was supported by TCRbeta sequencing, consistent with immunofluorescence CD3 counts. No association of tumor T-cell fraction from TCR sequencing with recurrence-free survival was found (p = 0.61). Because assay coverage varied across patients depending on available tissue quantity, TCR sequencing was performed for only a subset of the cohort. Because different assays used different pieces of the same tissue, intratumor heterogeneity could not be separated from technical variation.

The T-cell fraction in tumor and uninvolved lung tissue was provided by TCR sequencing with the immunoSEQ assay. Per the original workflow: In the survival analysis, patients were divided into a high T-cell fraction group (upper tertile) and a low T-cell fraction group (lower two tertiles), and the two groups were compared using a log-rank test. A signed-rank test was used to test paired tumor versus uninvolved lung differences in T-cell fraction. TCRdb re-hosts the immuneACCESS table, in-frame sequences only. Its copies lack some clones; in the studies checked, an unresolved V gene accounts for under half of them, and the cause for the rest is not known. V, J and clone size were drawn from that table, and D and trimming were deduced from the DNA. This sample gives approximately 17,000 clones in total; more than 60% of them show up just once. The biggest ten clones account for over 5% of the sample.

Recombination linked TRBV29-1 to TRBJ2-7; the D gene remains uncertain. The source is a human donor with non-small cell lung cancer. Sequences were obtained from lung tumor tissue. For the CDR3, the sequence is CSVVAGRTYEQYF. The DNA sequence is as follows: TGCAGCGTGGTTGCAGGACGGACCTACGAGCAGTACTTC.